Detailed here is one T cell receptor beta chain. The antigen is undetermined. These data belong to a study of PD-L1 blockade in urothelial cancer. Study as a whole: Analyses were performed on blood at 3 weeks after treatment start (the second dose) and at 6 weeks.

Data came from immunoSEQ multiplex PCR; TCRdb stores just in-frame clones and leaves some out. The table lists approximately 25,000 clones, approximately 82% of them singletons, with 1.5% to 2% in the top ten. Time point of the sample: peripheral blood 6 weeks after treatment start. The V end was cut by 1 base, the J end by 1 base, with 10 bases between. The CDR3 consists of 15 residues. CDR1 SEHNR and CDR2 FQNEAQ come from the germline V gene (reference sequence). Study findings and constraints: Prediction of better survival came from below-median pretreatment blood TCR clonality.

This TCR came from an older man with urothelial cancer. Source: PBMCs, taken around atezolizumab (anti-PD-L1) treatment. The J gene is TRBJ1-1, the V gene TRBV7-9; D might be TRBD1 (5 bases). The CDR3 is CASSLEDIKNTEAFF. CDR3 coding DNA: TGTGCCAGCAGCTTAGAGGACATAAAGAACACTGAAGCTTTCTTT.